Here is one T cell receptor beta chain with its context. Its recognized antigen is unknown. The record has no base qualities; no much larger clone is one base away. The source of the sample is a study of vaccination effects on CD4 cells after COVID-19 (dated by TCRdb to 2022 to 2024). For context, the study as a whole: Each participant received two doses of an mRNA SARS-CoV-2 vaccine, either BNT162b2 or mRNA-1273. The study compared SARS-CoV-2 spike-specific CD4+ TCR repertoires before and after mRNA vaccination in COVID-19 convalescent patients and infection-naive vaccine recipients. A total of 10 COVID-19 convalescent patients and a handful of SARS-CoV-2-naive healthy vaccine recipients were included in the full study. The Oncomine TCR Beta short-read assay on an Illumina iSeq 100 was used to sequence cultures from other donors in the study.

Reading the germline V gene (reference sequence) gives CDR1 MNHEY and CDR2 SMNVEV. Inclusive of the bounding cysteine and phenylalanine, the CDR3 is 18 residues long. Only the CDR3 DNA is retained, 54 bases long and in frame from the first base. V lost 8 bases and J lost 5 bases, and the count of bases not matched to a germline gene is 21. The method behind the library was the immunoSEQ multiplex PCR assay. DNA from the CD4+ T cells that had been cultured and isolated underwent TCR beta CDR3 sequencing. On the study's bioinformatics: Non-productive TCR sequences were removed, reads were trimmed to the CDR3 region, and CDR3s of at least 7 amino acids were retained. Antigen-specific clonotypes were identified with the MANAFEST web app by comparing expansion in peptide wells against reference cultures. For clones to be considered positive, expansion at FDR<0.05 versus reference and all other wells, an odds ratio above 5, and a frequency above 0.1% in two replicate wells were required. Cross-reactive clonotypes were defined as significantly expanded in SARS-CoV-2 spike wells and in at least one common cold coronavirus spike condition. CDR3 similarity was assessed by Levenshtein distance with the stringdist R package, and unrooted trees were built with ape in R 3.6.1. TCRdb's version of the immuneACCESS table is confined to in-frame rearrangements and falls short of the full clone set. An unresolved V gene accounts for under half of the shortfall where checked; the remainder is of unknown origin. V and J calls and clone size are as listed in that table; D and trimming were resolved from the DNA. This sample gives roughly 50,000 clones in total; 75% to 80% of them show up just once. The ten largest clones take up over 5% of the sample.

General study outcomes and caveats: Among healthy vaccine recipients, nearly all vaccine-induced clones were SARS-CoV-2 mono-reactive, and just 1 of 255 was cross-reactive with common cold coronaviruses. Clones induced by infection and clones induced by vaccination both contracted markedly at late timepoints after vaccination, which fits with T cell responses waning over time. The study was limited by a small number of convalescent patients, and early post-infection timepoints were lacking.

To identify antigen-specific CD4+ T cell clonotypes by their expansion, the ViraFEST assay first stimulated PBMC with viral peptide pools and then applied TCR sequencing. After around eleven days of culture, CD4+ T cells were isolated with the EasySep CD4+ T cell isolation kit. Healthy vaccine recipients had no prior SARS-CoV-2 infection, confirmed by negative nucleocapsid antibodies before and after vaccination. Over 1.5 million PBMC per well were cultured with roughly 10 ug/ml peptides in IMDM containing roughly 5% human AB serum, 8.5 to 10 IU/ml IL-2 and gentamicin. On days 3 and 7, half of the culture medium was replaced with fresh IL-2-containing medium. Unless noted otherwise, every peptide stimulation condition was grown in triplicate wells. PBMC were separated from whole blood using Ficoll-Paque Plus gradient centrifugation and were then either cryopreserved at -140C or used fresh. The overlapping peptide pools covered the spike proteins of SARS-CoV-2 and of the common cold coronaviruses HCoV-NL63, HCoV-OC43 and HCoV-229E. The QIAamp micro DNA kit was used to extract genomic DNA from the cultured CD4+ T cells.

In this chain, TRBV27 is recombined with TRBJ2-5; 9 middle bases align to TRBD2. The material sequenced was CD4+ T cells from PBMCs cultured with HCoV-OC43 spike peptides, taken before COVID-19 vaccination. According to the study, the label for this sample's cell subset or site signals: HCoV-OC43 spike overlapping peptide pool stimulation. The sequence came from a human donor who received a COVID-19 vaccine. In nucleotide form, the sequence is TGTGCCAGCCCCCAATCTGGTCTAGCGGGGCCGGCATGGGAGACCCAGTACTTC. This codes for CASPQSGLAGPAWETQYF.